Given below is one TCR beta chain in context. This clone was recorded once. This receptor's antigen is unknown. No much larger clone exists at a distance of one base, and base qualities are not known. The entry originates in a study of cytomegalovirus exposure and HLA in healthy donors (dated by TCRdb to 2016 to 2017). About the study as a whole: In an earlier analysis of some 550 of the donors, 250 to 350 Gb of sequence data and 120 million or so unique TCR beta sequences from about 179 million T cells were reported. An early release covering roughly 600 HLA-typed donors comprised approximately 300 gigabases of sequencing data and approximately 85 million unique TCR sequences. The genetic ancestry cluster associated with self-reported Caucasian donors included roughly 84% of the roughly 400 genotyped donors. The study was designed to test whether signatures of past pathogen exposure could be identified by cataloging public T cell receptors. The T cell repertoires of several hundred subjects were profiled by immunosequencing and related to cytomegalovirus serostatus. Along with the approximately 700-subject first cohort, a separate validation cohort of more than 90 different subjects was used. High-throughput TCR immunosequencing, statistical association of individual TCRs with disease status, and machine learning were combined to predict cytomegalovirus infection status. To study patterns of TCR occurrence, a later analysis re-analyzed previously published TCR beta repertoires from 550 to 800 donors and added high-resolution HLA genotyping. The later analysis used no new phenotypic data to find candidate immune exposures, relying instead on TCR beta sequences and their occurrence across donors. In an earlier analysis of 587 of the donors, high-throughput TCR beta sequencing was used to judge whether each TCR beta V gene segment behaved as functional or pseudogenic. Donor age, sex, ethnicity and CMV serostatus were compiled alongside the repertoire data. Genome-wide SNP genotypes for about 60% of the roughly 700 donors were used in a later genetic analysis, which treated that subset as a discovery cohort. All discovery cohort repertoires had been generated using a single sequencing platform. Class I and class II HLA loci were covered by the typing at four-digit resolution. The number of donors typed differed by locus, with about 629-630 for A, B, C, DRB1 and DQB1, 522 for DQA1, over 600 for DPA1, and 472 for DPB1. Because of strong linkage in the cohort, five DR-DQ haplotypes were treated as single units for association and clustering. Across about 370 genotyped donors of the cohort, an average of about 240,000 unique TCR beta nucleotide sequences per donor were sequenced, and 15% to 20% of those sequences were non-productive. Paper-wide results and their limitations: Broadly in line with IMGT annotations, most TCR beta V segments showed up in productive rearrangements about 87% or about 30% of the time in an earlier analysis of some 590 of the donors. The classifier was reported to diagnose cytomegalovirus status with high specificity and sensitivity in both the original and validation cohorts. A cluster of highly shared sequence variants was judged likely to be a technical artifact of the sequencing pipeline. Compared with the roughly 710-donor mean, donors in an Asian-associated ancestry cluster had fewer N-insertions in productive TCRs, according to a later genetic analysis. Sequencing depth was assumed to be roughly uniform across donors in the presence/absence analyses, though that assumption may not hold. Linkage disequilibrium might explain the correlated functional status among segregating V segments, but an unknown experimental factor could not be ruled out. A later analysis found that HLA-associated TCR beta chains were more clonally expanded and had lower generation probabilities than equally common non-associated chains. The authors suggested that the approach could potentially be generalized to other disease states and immunological phenotypes. CMV serostatus was the only immune exposure information available for the cohort. According to a later analysis, parvovirus B19, influenza, CMV and Epstein-Barr virus appeared linked to several top co-occurrence clusters. Three of the identified cytomegalovirus-associated TCR beta chains were confirmed in vitro to be specific for cytomegalovirus antigens. The study gave a list of more than 150 TCR beta chains associated with cytomegalovirus. Because some donors lacked HLA typing at each locus, the association tests relied only on the typed subset. In a later genetic analysis, a missense DCLRE1C variant was associated with V-gene and J-gene trimming of TCR beta chains, and the association was replicated in an independent cohort. A later analysis found that most CMV-associated TCR beta chains appeared HLA-restricted, with HLA associations seemingly driven largely by CMV exposure. In a later analysis, the rate of TCR association differed among HLA loci, with DRB1 alleles having the most associated TCRs and HLA-C alleles having the fewest. A further reported finding was that TCR beta sequences accurately predicted the HLA-A and HLA-B alleles for most subjects in the first cohort. Because counts were too low, roughly 16 rarely observed V segments, including chromosome 9 orphons, were left out of the earlier analysis of a few hundred of the donors. Across donors, most TCR sequences were observed very rarely, whereas some public TCRs were present in many individuals. When HLA alleles, especially DR and DQ, strongly co-occurred, attributing TCR associations to individual alleles was difficult. A later analysis associated 15,000 or so TCR beta sequences with specific HLA alleles at a false discovery rate of 0.05. In this cohort, only TCR beta chains were sequenced, and detectable features were limited by the absence of alpha or paired-chain data. Because the 87-base-pair reads could not distinguish some IMGT-functional V segments, including TRBV6-2 and TRBV6-3, those segments were excluded.

For CDR1 and CDR2, the germline V gene lists SGHTA and FQGNSA. Trimming costs V 6 bases and J 8 bases, and their ends lie 10 bases apart. There are 11 amino acids in the CDR3, from cysteine to phenylalanine inclusive. Only the CDR3 region is kept as DNA, spanning 33 bases read in frame from base 1. The cohort consisted of fewer than 700 healthy bone marrow donors. Cohort members were all nominally healthy when sampled, although unrecorded immune exposures were likely present. The donor tested CMV seropositive and was one of the 289 seropositive cohort members. Each donor provided a peripheral blood sample, and peripheral blood mononuclear cells were used for TCR beta sequencing. The Qiagen DNeasy Blood Extraction Kit was used to extract genomic DNA from the blood cell samples. The library was obtained by the immunoSEQ multiplex PCR assay. For the multiplex PCR, a mixture combining 60 forward primers for TCR Vbeta segments and 13 reverse primers for TCR Jbeta segments was used. Amplification of the CDR3 region of rearranged TCR beta genes was performed with a multiplex PCR assay on genomic DNA. The amplified TCR beta libraries were sequenced on the Illumina HiSeq System as 87-base-pair reads. The published analysis was carried out like this. A later analysis counted approximately 76 million unique TCR beta chains across the 550 to 800 repertoires, and 9.5 million to 11 million of these chains were shared by at least two donors. A nearest-neighbor algorithm error-corrected the raw reads and collapsed the reads into unique sequences, merging closely related sequences to remove PCR and sequencing errors. Alignment of CDR3 sequences to IMGT reference sequences was used to assign V, D and J gene segments. Each retained sequence needed at least a six-nucleotide match to both a V gene segment and a J gene segment. Rearrangements were called productive when the CDR3 lacked stop codons and stayed in frame with V and J; all others were non-productive. Following IMGT convention, CDR3 was defined as the stretch from the second conserved V-encoded cysteine up to the conserved J-encoded phenylalanine. In an earlier analysis of more than 550 of the donors, sequences lacking an unambiguous match to a single V gene segment were excluded. In an earlier analysis of a few hundred of the donors, V segments were called functional above 56.7% productive rearrangements and were called segregating when the between-donor standard deviation exceeded 5%. A statistical classification framework was built for diagnosing cytomegalovirus status from the catalog of TCR beta chain sequences. In a later analysis, V and J genes were assigned by comparing TCR nucleotide sequences against IMGT/GENE-DB human TR gene sequences. In a later analysis, CDR3 sequences and most-parsimonious VDJ recombination scenarios were assigned using the TCRdist pipeline. In a later analysis, each TCR beta chain was defined by its CDR3 amino acid sequence together with its V-gene family, and reads without a unique V-gene family were excluded. In a later analysis, several hundred highly shared, low-generation-probability nucleotide sequences were removed to address suspected cross-contamination and a sequencing artifact. A later analysis calculated a clonal expansion index for each public chain from normalized within-repertoire ranks of inferred template counts. In a later analysis, generation probabilities were computed using a VDJ recombination model fitted to out-of-frame rearrangements, and the results were checked against IGoR. In a later analysis, hypergeometric tests were used to score TCR-TCR, TCR-HLA and TCR-CMV co-occurrence, with a repertoire-size bias correction applied to TCR pairs. To estimate false discovery rates, a later analysis permuted the HLA or CMV assignments 20 times. In a later analysis, co-occurring TCRs were grouped using DBSCAN, with TCRdist sequence similarity added in when clustering inside HLA-allele-positive subsets. Repertoires with fewer than 30,000 or more than 120,000 public chains, plus five repertoires with anomalous nucleotide sharing, were excluded from co-occurrence clustering. Entries here come from immuneACCESS through TCRdb and include only in-frame sequences with V and J called. Some clones fail to appear in such tables; in the studies checked, an unresolved V gene covers under half of the shortfall, and the cause of the remainder is unknown. That table is the source of V, J and clone size, and D and trimming were worked out from the DNA. For this sample the table gives roughly 170,000 clones, of which about 83% were detected only once. The ten largest account for around 5% of the sample.

This TCR was recovered from a girl aged 10 to 17 in good health and CMV-seropositive. The sample comprised PBMCs. Recombination linked TRBV7-2 to TRBJ1-2, with no D gene named confidently. DNA sequence: TGTGCCAGCAGGGTTCGGTACGGCTACACCTTC. Translated, this gives CASRVRYGYTF.